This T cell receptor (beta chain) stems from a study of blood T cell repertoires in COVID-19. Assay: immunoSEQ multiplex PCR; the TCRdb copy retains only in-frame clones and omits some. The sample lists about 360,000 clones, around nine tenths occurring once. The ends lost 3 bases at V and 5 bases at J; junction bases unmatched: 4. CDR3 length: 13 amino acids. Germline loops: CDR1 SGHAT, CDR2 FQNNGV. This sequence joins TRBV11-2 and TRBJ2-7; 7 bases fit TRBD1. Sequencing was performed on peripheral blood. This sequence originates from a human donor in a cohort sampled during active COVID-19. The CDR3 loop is CASSFGQANEQYF. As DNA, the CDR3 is TGTGCCAGCAGCTTTGGACAGGCCAACGAGCAGTACTTC.